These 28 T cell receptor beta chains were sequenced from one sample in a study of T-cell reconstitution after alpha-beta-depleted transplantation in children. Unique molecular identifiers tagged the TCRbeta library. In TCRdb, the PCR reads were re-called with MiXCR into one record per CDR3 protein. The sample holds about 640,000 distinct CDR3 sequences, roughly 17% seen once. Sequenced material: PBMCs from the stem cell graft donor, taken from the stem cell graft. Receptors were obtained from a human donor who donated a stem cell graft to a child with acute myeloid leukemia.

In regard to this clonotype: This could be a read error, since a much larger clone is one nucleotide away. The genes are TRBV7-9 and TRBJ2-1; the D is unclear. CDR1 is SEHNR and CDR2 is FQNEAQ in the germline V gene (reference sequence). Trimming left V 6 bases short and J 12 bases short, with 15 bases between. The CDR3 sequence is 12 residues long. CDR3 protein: CASRASNSAQFF. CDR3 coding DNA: TGTGCCAGCAGGGCCTCGAACAGTGCGCAGTTCTTC.

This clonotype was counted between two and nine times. The CDR3 loop is CSAQDRANQPQHF. The DNA of the CDR3 is TGCAGTGCCCAGGACAGGGCAAATCAGCCCCAGCATTTT. The V and J genes are TRBV20-1 and TRBJ1-5, with TRBD1 identical over 8 bases. V gave up 6 bases and J gave up 4 bases; unmatched junction bases: 5. The CDR3 covers 13 residues. Germline V gene sequence: CDR1 DFQATT, CDR2 SNEGSKA (reference sequence).

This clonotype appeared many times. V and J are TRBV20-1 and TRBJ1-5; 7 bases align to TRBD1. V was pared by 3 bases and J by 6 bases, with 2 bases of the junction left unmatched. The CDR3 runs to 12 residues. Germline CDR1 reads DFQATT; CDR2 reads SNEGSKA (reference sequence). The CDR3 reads CSARTGIQPQHF. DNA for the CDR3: TGCAGTGCTAGGACAGGGATTCAGCCCCAGCATTTT.

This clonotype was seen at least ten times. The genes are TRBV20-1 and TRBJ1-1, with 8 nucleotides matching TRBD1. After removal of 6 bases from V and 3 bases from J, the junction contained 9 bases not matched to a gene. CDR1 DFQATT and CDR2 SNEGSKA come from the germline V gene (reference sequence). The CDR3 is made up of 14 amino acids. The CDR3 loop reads CSAAGTGKDTEAFF. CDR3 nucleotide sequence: TGCAGTGCAGCGGGGACAGGCAAAGACACTGAAGCTTTCTTT.

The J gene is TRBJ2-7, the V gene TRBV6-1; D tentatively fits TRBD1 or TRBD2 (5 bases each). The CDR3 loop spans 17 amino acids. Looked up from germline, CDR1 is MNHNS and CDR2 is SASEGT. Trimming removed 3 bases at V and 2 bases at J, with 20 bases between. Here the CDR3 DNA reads TGTGCCAGCAGTGATAAGGGGTCGGGGCGCTTGGCCTACGAGCAGTACTTC. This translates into CASSDKGSGRLAYEQYF.

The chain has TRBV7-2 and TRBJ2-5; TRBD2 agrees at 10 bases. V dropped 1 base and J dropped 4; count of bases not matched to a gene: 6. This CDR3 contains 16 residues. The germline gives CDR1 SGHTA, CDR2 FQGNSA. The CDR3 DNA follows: TGTGCCAGCAGCTTAGAAAAGCGGGGGGGCACAGAGACCCAGTACTTC. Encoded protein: CASSLEKRGGTETQYF.

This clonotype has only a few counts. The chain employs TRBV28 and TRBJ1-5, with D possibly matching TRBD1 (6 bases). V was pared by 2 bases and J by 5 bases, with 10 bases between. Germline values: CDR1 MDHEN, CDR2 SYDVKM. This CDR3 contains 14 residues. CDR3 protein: CASSLVRGHQPQHF. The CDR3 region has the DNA TGTGCCAGCAGTTTAGTCAGGGGTCATCAGCCCCAGCATTTT.

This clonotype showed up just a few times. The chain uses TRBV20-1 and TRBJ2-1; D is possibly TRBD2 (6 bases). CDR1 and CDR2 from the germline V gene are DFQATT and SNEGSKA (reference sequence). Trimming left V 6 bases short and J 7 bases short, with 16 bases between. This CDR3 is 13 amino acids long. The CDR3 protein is CSALRDWVNEQFF. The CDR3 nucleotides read TGCAGTGCCCTCCGGGACTGGGTGAATGAGCAGTTCTTC.

The CDR3 DNA reads as TGCAGTGCTAGCTTTGGAAGGGTCCGGGTGACCACCATATATTTT. Protein sequence: CSASFGRVRVTTIYF. This chain links TRBV20-1 with TRBJ1-3; D is ambiguous. Deletions cut 3 bases from V and 9 bases from J, with 21 bases between. This CDR3 has 15 residues. CDR1 is DFQATT, CDR2 SNEGSKA, per germline (reference sequence).

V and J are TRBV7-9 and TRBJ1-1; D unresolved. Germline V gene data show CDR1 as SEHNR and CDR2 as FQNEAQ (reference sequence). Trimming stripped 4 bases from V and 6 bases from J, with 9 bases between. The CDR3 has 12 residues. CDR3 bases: TGTGCCAGCAGCTCAGGTTATGCTGAAGCTTTCTTT. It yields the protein CASSSGYAEAFF.

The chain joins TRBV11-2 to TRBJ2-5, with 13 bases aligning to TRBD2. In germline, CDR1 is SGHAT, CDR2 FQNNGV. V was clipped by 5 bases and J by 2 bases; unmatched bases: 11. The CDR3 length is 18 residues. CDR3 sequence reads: CASSHGLAGAFEQETQYF. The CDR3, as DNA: TGTGCCAGCAGCCACGGACTAGCGGGGGCCTTCGAGCAAGAGACCCAGTACTTC.

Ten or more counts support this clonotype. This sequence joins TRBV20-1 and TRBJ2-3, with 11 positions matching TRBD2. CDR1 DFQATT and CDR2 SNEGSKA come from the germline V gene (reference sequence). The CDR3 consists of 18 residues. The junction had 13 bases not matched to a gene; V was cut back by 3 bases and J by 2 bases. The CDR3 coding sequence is TGCAGTGCTAGTCGGCTAGCGGGGGGCGAAGATACCACAGATACGCAGTATTTT. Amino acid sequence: CSASRLAGGEDTTDTQYF.

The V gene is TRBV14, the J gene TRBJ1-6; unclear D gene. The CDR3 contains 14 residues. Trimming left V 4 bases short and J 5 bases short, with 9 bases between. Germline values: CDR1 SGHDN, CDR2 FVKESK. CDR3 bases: TGTGCCAGCAGCCCGGTCGCTAATAATTCACCCCTCCACTTT. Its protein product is CASSPVANNSPLHF.

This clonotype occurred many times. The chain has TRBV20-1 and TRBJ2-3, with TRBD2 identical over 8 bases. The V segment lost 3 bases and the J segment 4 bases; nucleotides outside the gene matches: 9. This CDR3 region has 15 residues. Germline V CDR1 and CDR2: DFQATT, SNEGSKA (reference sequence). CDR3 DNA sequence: TGCAGTGCTAGCATCTTACGGGGGGGCCCAGATACGCAGTATTTT. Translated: CSASILRGGPDTQYF.

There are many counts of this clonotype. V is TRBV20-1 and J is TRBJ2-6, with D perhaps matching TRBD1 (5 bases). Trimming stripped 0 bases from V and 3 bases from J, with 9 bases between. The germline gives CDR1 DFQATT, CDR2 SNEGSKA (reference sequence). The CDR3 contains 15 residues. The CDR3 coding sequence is TGCAGTGCTAGAGATTTCAGGGTTGGGGCCAACGTCCTGACTTTC. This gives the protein CSARDFRVGANVLTF.

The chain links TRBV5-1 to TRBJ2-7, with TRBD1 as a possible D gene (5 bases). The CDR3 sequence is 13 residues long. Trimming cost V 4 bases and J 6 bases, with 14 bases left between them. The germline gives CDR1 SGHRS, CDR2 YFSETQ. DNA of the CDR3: TGCGCCAGCAGCCGCCCTGAAAGGGGCGAGCAGTACTTC. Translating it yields CASSRPERGEQYF.

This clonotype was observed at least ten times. The CDR3, as DNA: TGCGCCAGCAGTGAGTGGGGGGCGCATAAAGCTTTCTTT. Encoded protein: CASSEWGAHKAFF. This sequence joins TRBV10-1 and TRBJ1-1; tentatively, D is TRBD1 (6 bases). With 1 base removed from V and 9 bases from J, the gap between germline ends came to 12 bases. This CDR3 comprises 13 residues. Germline CDR1 WNHNN, CDR2 SYGVQD (reference sequence).

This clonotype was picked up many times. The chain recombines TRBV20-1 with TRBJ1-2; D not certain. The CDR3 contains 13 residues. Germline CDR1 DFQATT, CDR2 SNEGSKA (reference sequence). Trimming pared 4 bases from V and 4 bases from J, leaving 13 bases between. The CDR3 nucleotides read TGCAGTGCTAACACCGACGGTACCTATGGCTACACCTTC. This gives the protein CSANTDGTYGYTF.

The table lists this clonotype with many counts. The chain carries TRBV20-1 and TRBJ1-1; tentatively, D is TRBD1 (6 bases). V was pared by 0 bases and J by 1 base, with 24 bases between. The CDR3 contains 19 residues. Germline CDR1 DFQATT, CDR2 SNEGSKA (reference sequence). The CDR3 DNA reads TGCAGTGCTAGAGATGGGGTCCCCCAGGGCAGGGGCGCGAACACTGAAGCTTTCTTT. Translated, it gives CSARDGVPQGRGANTEAFF.

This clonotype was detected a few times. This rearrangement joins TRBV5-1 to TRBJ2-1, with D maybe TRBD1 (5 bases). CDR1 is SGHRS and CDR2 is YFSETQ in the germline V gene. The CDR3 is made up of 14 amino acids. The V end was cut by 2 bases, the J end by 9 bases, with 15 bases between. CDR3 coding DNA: TGCGCCAGCAGCTTAGGCAGGGTCGGTGGTGAGCAGTTCTTC. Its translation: CASSLGRVGGEQFF. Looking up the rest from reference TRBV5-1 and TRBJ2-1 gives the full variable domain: KAGVTQTPRYLIKTRGQQVTLSCSPISGHRSVSWYQQTPGQGLQFLFEYFSETQRNKGNFPGRFSGRQFSNSRSEMNVSTLELGDSALYLCASSLGRVGGEQFFGPGTRLTVL.

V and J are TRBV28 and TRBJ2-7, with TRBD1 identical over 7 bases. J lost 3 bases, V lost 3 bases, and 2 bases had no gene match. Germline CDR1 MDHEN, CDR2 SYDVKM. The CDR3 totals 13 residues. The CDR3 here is CASSFSGGYEQYV. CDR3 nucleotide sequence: TGTGCCAGCAGTTTCTCAGGGGGCTACGAGCAGTACGTC.

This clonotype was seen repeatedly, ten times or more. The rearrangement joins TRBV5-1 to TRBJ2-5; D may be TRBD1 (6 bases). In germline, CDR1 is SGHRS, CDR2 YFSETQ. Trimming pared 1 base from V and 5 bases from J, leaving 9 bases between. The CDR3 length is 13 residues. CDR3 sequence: CASSLQGMETQYF. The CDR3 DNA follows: TGCGCCAGCAGCTTGCAGGGGATGGAGACCCAGTACTTC.

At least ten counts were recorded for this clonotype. The CDR3 spells CASSYASSPYNEQFF. The DNA for the CDR3 is TGTGCCAGCAGCTACGCTAGCTCTCCCTACAATGAGCAGTTCTTC. The rearrangement joins TRBV7-9 to TRBJ2-1; TRBD2 might be the D (5 bases). V lost 4 bases and J lost 2, with 12 bases in between. The CDR3 spans 15 residues. Germline V gene data show CDR1 as SEHNR and CDR2 as FQNEAQ (reference sequence).

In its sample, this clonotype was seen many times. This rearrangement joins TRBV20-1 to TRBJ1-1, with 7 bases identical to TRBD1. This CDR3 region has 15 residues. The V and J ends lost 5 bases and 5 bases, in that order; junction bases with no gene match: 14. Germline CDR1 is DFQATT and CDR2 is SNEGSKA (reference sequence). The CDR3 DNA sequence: TGCAGTGCTGGGGAGACAGGGACTTTTGGAACTGAAGCTTTCTTT. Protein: CSAGETGTFGTEAFF.

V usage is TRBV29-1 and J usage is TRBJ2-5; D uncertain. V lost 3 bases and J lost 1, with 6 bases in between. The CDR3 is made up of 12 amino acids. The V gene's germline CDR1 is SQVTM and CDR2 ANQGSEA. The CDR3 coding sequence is TGCAGCGTTGATACCGGCCAAGAGACCCAGTACTTC. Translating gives CSVDTGQETQYF.

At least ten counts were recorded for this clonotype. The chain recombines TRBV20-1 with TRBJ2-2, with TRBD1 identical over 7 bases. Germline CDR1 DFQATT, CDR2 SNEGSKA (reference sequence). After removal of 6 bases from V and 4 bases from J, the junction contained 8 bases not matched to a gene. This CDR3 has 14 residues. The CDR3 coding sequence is TGCAGTGCCTCAAGGGGACAGCTCACCGGGGAGCTGTTTTTT. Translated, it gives CSASRGQLTGELFF.

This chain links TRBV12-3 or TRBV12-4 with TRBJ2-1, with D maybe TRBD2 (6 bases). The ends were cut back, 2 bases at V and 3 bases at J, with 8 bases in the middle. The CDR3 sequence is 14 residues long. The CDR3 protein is CASSLTSNYNEQFF. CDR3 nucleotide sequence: TGTGCCAGCAGTTTAACTAGCAACTACAATGAGCAGTTCTTC.

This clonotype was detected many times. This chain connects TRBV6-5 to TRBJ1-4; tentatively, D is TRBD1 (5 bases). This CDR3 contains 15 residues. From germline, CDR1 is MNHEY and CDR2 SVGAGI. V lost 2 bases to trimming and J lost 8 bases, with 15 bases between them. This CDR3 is CASSYAREIREKLFF. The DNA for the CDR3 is TGTGCCAGCAGTTACGCCAGGGAGATTCGGGAAAAACTGTTTTTT.